The TCR beta chain described here comes from a study of T cell clones after liver transplantation. For the study at large: Graft-donor-reactive sequences were compared with third-party-reactive TCRbeta sequences from pre-transplant mixed lymphocyte reactions. Without induction therapy, subjects received standard immunosuppression until 12-24 months post-transplant. Study results and caveats: Rather than being deleted, graft donor-reactive T cells may have moved into the graft. Donor-reactive sequences fell more than third party-reactive ones, suggesting partial deletion.

Germline CDR1 reads SGHDN; CDR2 reads FVKESK. Trimming took 3 bases from V and 0 from J; bases not matched to a gene: 5. CDR3 length: 16 amino acids. Method: immunoSEQ multiplex PCR; TCRdb's copy keeps in-frame clones and lacks some. The table includes around 76,000 clones, roughly 80% detected once. Turning to this clone: Its specificity is unknown.

The TCR comes from a human patient who received a liver transplant. A subset of T cells may come from the graft donor. V and J are TRBV14 and TRBJ2-1, with 7 bases lining up with TRBD2. The material was CD4+ T cells from blood, obtained 12 months after liver transplant. The CDR3 loop reads CASSHLGDYSYNEQFF. CDR3 in DNA: TGTGCCAGCAGCCACCTTGGGGACTACTCCTACAATGAGCAGTTCTTC.